One and the same sample provided the 22 T cell receptor beta chains below, sequenced in a study of T cell responses to AZD1222 COVID-19 vaccine. Clones were sequenced by immunoSEQ multiplex PCR, and TCRdb holds only the in-frame ones, with some missing. The sample consists of roughly 99,000 clones, over 80% of them appearing once. Here the sequenced sample was peripheral blood, taken 28 days after the second AZD1222 dose. Receptors were obtained from an adult who received the AZD1222 COVID-19 vaccine.

In its sample, this clone was seen once. The genes are TRBV6-5 and TRBJ2-2; D remains unclear. V was clipped by 6 bases and J by 1 base, with 6 bases between them. The CDR3 is made up of 13 amino acids. Germline V gene data show CDR1 as MNHEY and CDR2 as SVGAGI. The CDR3 is CASRPRNTGELFF. CDR3 coding DNA: TGTGCCAGCAGACCCAGGAACACCGGGGAGCTGTTTTTT.

The chain is built from TRBV11-2 and TRBJ1-1, with TRBD1 identical over 8 bases. Per germline, CDR1 SGHAT and CDR2 FQNNGV. The CDR3 runs to 15 residues. V trimming: 7 bases; J trimming: 0 bases; junction bases outside the gene matches: 7. The CDR3 region is CASNYGQGMNTEAFF. In nucleotides, the CDR3 is TGTGCCAGCAACTACGGACAGGGTATGAACACTGAAGCTTTCTTT.

The J gene is TRBJ2-5, the V gene TRBV5-1; D is undetermined. Germline lookup yields CDR1 SGHRS and CDR2 YFSETQ. V was cut by 1 base and J by 6 bases, with 7 bases left in between. CDR3 size: 12 residues. The CDR3 DNA reads TGCGCCAGCAGCTTGTCTTTTAAGACCCAGTACTTC. Its translation: CASSLSFKTQYF.

V is TRBV29-1 and J is TRBJ1-1; D is unclear. Looked up from germline, CDR1 is SQVTM and CDR2 is ANQGSEA. Trimming pared 0 bases from V and 1 base from J, leaving 9 bases between. The CDR3 runs to 14 residues. CDR3 nucleotide sequence: TGCAGCGTTGAAGAAGGATATGGGAACACTGAAGCTTTCTTT. Its translation: CSVEEGYGNTEAFF.

CDR3 coding DNA: TGTGCCAGTAGTATAGGGGAGTTACAGAACACTGAAGCTTTCTTT. Its translation is CASSIGELQNTEAFF. This chain uses TRBV19 with TRBJ1-1; D uncertain. The CDR3 extends over 15 amino acids. CDR1 is LNHDA and CDR2 is SQIVND in the germline V gene (reference sequence). V was shortened by 1 base and J by 1 base, with 10 bases between the two germline ends.

CDR3 nucleotide sequence: TGTGCCAGCAGCCCACCGGGACCTCGAAACATTCAGTACTTC. Its protein is CASSPPGPRNIQYF. The chain is built from TRBV5-6 and TRBJ2-4; TRBD1 or TRBD2 may be the D gene (5 bases each). Per the germline V gene, CDR1 is SGHDT and CDR2 is YYEEEE. The V and J ends lost 4 bases and 6 bases respectively, with 14 bases between them. The CDR3 is 14 amino acids. Based on the CDR3 plus reference TRBV5-6 and TRBJ2-4, the full variable domain is DAGVTQSPTHLIKTRGQQVTLRCSPKSGHDTVSWYQQALGQGPQFIFQYYEEEERQRGNFPDRFSGHQFPNYSSELNVNALLLGDSALYLCASSPPGPRNIQYFGAGTRLSVL.

CDR3 DNA: TGTGCCAGCTGGGAGACAGGGCGCACCTACAATGAGCAGTTCTTC. Translated: CASWETGRTYNEQFF. The gene calls are TRBV28 and TRBJ2-1; TRBD1 matches 7 bases. J was trimmed by 2 bases and V by 8 bases; bases with no gene match: 9. Per germline, CDR1 MDHEN and CDR2 SYDVKM. This CDR3 spans 15 amino acids.

The CDR3 DNA is TGTGCCAGCAGCTTAACAGGGCGACTCGGGGAGCTGTTTTTT. Translation gives CASSLTGRLGELFF. The chain joins TRBV7-2 to TRBJ2-2, with D tentatively TRBD1 (6 bases). This CDR3 is 14 amino acids long. V was shortened by 2 bases and J by 7 bases, with 11 bases between the two germline ends. Germline CDR1 and CDR2: SGHTA and FQGNSA.

The V call is TRBV5-1, the J call TRBJ2-7; 15 nucleotides match TRBD2. This CDR3 region has 18 residues. Trimming cost V 4 bases and J 6 bases; bases outside gene matches: 14. Germline V lookup: CDR1 SGHRS, CDR2 YFSETQ. The CDR3 protein is CASSPGTSGRFGWSEQYF. The CDR3 bases are TGCGCCAGCAGCCCAGGGACTAGCGGGAGGTTTGGGTGGAGCGAGCAGTACTTC.

The rearrangement links TRBV14 to TRBJ1-3, with D perhaps TRBD1 (5 bases). The germline gives CDR1 SGHDN, CDR2 FVKESK. V was shortened by 4 bases and J by 2 bases, with 12 bases between the two germline ends. This CDR3 is 15 amino acids long. This chain's CDR3 is CASSLLGQAGNTIYF. CDR3 coding DNA: TGTGCCAGCAGCCTCCTGGGGCAGGCTGGAAACACCATATATTTT.

The gene calls are TRBV3-1 (or the pseudogene TRBV3-2) and TRBJ2-5; possible D gene TRBD2, 7 bases. Trimming left V 2 bases short and J 5 bases short, with 15 bases between. CDR1 and CDR2 (germline): LGHDT, YNNKEL (reference sequence). CDR3 size: 15 residues. CDR3 bases: TGTGCCAGCAGCCAAATGGGGGGGGCCAGGGAGACCCAGTACTTC. Translating it yields CASSQMGGARETQYF.

CDR3 sequence: CASSPPPTVPSAGYTF. In DNA, the CDR3 is TGTGCCAGCTCACCACCTCCGACAGTCCCATCCGCTGGCTACACCTTC. The rearrangement uses TRBV18 and TRBJ1-2, with D possibly matching TRBD1 (5 bases). Per the germline V gene, CDR1 is KGHSH and CDR2 is LQKENI. V gave up 0 bases and J gave up 7 bases, with 18 bases separating them. The CDR3 sequence is 16 residues long.

The V and J genes are TRBV6-1 and TRBJ2-3; no clear D. The CDR3 spans 13 residues. CDR1 MNHNS and CDR2 SASEGT come from the germline V gene. V lost 3 bases to trimming and J lost 5 bases, with 9 bases between them. The CDR3: CASSEARRDTQYF. The CDR3 nucleotides are TGTGCCAGCAGTGAGGCTCGGAGAGATACGCAGTATTTT.

This chain uses TRBV20-1 with TRBJ1-2; D call uncertain. This CDR3 comprises 11 residues. Trimming removed 5 bases at V and 7 bases at J, with 11 bases between. The germline gives CDR1 DFQATT, CDR2 SNEGSKA (reference sequence). The CDR3, as DNA: TGCAGTGCTGAGGATCAACTTGGCTACACCTTC. Translating it yields CSAEDQLGYTF.

The chain joins TRBV11-3 to TRBJ2-1; D ambiguous. The CDR3 loop spans 15 amino acids. The germline V gene encodes CDR1 SGHNT and CDR2 YENEEA. The V and J ends lost 6 bases and 8 bases respectively, with 20 bases between them. CDR3 residues: CASSRGEFPSDEQFF. CDR3 DNA sequence: TGTGCCAGCAGTCGTGGGGAATTTCCGTCGGATGAGCAGTTCTTC.

The chain recombines TRBV7-6 with TRBJ1-4; 7 bases align to TRBD1. CDR3 size: 15 residues. Germline CDR1 and CDR2: SGHVS and FNYEAQ. With 5 bases clipped from V and 3 bases from J, the junction kept 6 bases outside the gene matches. The DNA of the CDR3 is TGTGCCAGCAGCCCCAACAGGGGTGCTAATGAAAAACTGTTTTTT. Translation: CASSPNRGANEKLFF.

This clone was picked up one time. CDR3 region: CASNPGGPGNTIYF. The CDR3 DNA reads as TGTGCCAGCAACCCAGGGGGCCCTGGAAACACCATATATTTT. This chain links TRBV2 with TRBJ1-3; TRBD1 aligns across 8 bases. This CDR3 is 14 amino acids long. The trim removed 7 bases at V and 2 bases at J, leaving 4 bases unmatched. Per germline, CDR1 SNHLY and CDR2 FYNNEI.

The gene calls are TRBV15 and TRBJ2-5; D is unclear. The CDR3 is made up of 13 amino acids. Trimming took off 3 bases at V and 0 bases at J, with 5 bases between the two ends. Germline CDR1 is LNHNV and CDR2 is YYDKDF (reference sequence). The CDR3 DNA reads as TGTGCCACCAGCAGCCAATACCAAGAGACCCAGTACTTC. It translates to CATSSQYQETQYF.

The chain couples TRBV28 to TRBJ1-6, with TRBD1 matching over 7 bases. This CDR3 spans 14 amino acids. Trimming at V came to 2 bases and at J to 9 bases, leaving 4 bases not matched to a gene. Germline assignment: CDR1 MDHEN and CDR2 SYDVKM. The CDR3 region is CASSLGDRVSPLHF. Here the CDR3 DNA reads TGTGCCAGCAGTTTAGGAGACAGGGTTTCACCCCTCCACTTT. Looking up the rest from reference TRBV28 and TRBJ1-6 gives the full variable domain: DVKVTQSSRYLVKRTGEKVFLECVQDMDHENMFWYRQDPGLGLRLIYFSYDVKMKEKGDIPEGYSVSREKKERFSLILESASTNQTSMYLCASSLGDRVSPLHFGNGTRLTVT.

The CDR3 spells CASSRWTGGGYEQYF. The CDR3 DNA is TGTGCCAGCAGCCGGTGGACAGGGGGAGGGTACGAGCAGTACTTC. The V and J genes are TRBV11-1 and TRBJ2-7, with 10 bases fitting TRBD1. Germline V gene sequence: CDR1 SGHAT, CDR2 FQDESV (reference sequence). The CDR3 sequence is 15 residues long. Trimming removed 5 bases from V and 4 bases from J; junction bases left unmatched: 8.

The CDR3 protein is CASSLGDRGTTNEKLFF. The CDR3 coding sequence is TGTGCCAGCAGCTTAGGGGACAGGGGCACAACTAATGAAAAACTGTTTTTT. The chain has TRBV7-8 and TRBJ1-4; 10 bases are shared with TRBD1. The CDR3 extends over 17 amino acids. Germline CDR1 is SGHVS and CDR2 is FQNEAQ. V gave up 1 base and J gave up 0 bases; unmatched junction bases: 2.

The chain joins TRBV11-3 to TRBJ1-1; D not resolved. The CDR3 consists of 12 residues. Germline V lookup: CDR1 SGHNT, CDR2 YENEEA. Between the trimmed V and J ends, which lost 4 bases and 7 bases, there was a span of 10 bases. DNA of the CDR3: TGTGCCAGCAGCTCCGGCATCGGTGAAGCTTTCTTT. Its translation: CASSSGIGEAFF. Full variable domain (remainder filled in from reference TRBV11-3 and TRBJ1-1): EAGVVQSPRYKIIEKKQPVAFWCNPISGHNTLYWYLQNLGQGPELLIRYENEEAVDDSQLPKDRFSAERLKGVDSTLKIQPAELGDSAVYLCASSSGIGEAFFGQGTRLTVV.